The following is a T cell receptor (beta chain) sequence with its context. Its antigen is not known. This sample's treatment: some 19 received Ad26.COV2.S at low or high dose, single or two shots; about 5 received placebo; per-sample allocation not given. At day 63 after the first vaccine or placebo injection, samples were drawn. The shot given was an Ad26 vector that makes Wuhan-strain SARS-CoV-2 spike. Using immunoSEQ multiplex PCR, the repertoire was profiled, and TCRdb retains in-frame clones only, with some absent. The table shows around 270,000 clones, with around 85% occurring only once. This sample was included in a study of Ad26.COV2.S vaccination and SARS-CoV-2 variants. The CDR3 has 13 amino acids. Germline CDR1 SGHTA, CDR2 FQGTGA. Trimming took off 4 bases at V and 5 bases at J, with 9 bases between the two ends. Regarding the study as a whole: The study found similar non-spike TCR breadth in vaccine and placebo recipients.

This rearrangement joins TRBV7-3 to TRBJ2-1, with D maybe TRBD1 (6 bases). This TCR came from a person aged 18-65 years who received the Ad26.COV2.S COVID-19 vaccine or a placebo. The specimen was peripheral blood, collected in a trial of Ad26.COV2.S vaccine versus placebo. CDR3 sequence reads: CASSSPGDNEQFF. The DNA of the CDR3 is TGTGCCAGCAGCTCCCCAGGGGACAATGAGCAGTTCTTC.